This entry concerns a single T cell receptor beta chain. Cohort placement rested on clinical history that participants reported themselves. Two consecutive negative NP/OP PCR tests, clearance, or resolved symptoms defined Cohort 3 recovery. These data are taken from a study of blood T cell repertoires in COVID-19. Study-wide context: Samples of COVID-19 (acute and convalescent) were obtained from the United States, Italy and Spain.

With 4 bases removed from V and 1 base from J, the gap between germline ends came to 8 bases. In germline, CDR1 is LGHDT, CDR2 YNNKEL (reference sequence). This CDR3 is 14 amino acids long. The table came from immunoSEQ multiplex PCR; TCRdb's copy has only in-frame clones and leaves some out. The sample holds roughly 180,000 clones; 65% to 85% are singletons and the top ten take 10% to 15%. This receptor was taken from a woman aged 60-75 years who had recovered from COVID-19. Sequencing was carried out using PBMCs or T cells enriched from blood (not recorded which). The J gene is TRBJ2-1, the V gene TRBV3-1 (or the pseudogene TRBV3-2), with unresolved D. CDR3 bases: TGTGCCAGCAGCCCTGGCCTGTCCTACAATGAGCAGTTCTTC. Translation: CASSPGLSYNEQFF.